This T cell receptor (beta chain) was captured in a study of T cell responses to AZD1222 COVID-19 vaccine. Background on the study: Whether given at about 4 or about 12 weeks, second doses were pooled. Study-wide results and limits: Among AZD1222 vaccinees, only six or seven were seropositive at baseline.

Germline lookup yields CDR1 SGHDT and CDR2 YYEEEE. This CDR3 region has 14 residues. The junction had 6 bases not matched to a gene; V was cut back by 5 bases and J by 2 bases. A note on this clone: The target antigen is unknown.

This table comes from immunoSEQ multiplex PCR, and its TCRdb copy is limited to in-frame clones, with some not included. The repertoire holds around 140,000 clones, with 89% as singletons. The source was peripheral blood, collected on day 0 of AZD1222 vaccination. The receptor was isolated from an adult in good health. This chain joins TRBV5-6 and TRBJ1-2; 7 nucleotides agree with TRBD1. Here the CDR3 reads CASRPTGMNYGYTF. The CDR3 DNA reads TGTGCCAGCAGACCGACAGGGATGAACTATGGCTACACCTTC. The whole variable domain, filled in from reference TRBV5-6 and TRBJ1-2, reads DAGVTQSPTHLIKTRGQQVTLRCSPKSGHDTVSWYQQALGQGPQFIFQYYEEEERQRGNFPDRFSGHQFPNYSSELNVNALLLGDSALYLCASRPTGMNYGYTFGSGTRLTVV.